This TCR beta chain was sequenced for a study of CD4 T cell repertoires in COVID-19. As for the study in general: CFSE-low cells expanded about nine days with IL-2, then restimulated with other coronavirus spikes.

Findings of the study overall: SARS-CoV and/or HKU1 spike cultures shared between roughly 7 and 28% of SARS-CoV-2 clonotypes. Suggested intraclonal diversification: top SARS-CoV-2-reactive clonotypes appeared in two or three memory subsets.

Sequencing was done directly on freshly isolated, uncultured memory T cells. The CDR3 has 14 amino acids. Between the trimmed V and J ends, which lost 0 bases and 2 bases, there was a span of 6 bases. Germline V gene sequence: CDR1 SGHRS, CDR2 YFSETQ. Of note for this clone: Its cognate antigen is unknown.

TCRdb keeps only in-frame clones here, not all; method: immunoSEQ multiplex PCR. The sample carries about 75,000 clones, around 82% recorded once. This receptor was taken from a human donor who had COVID-19. The rearrangement joins TRBV5-1 to TRBJ2-1; no definite D call. The material was CD4+ T cells from peripheral blood, obtained after recovery from COVID-19. CDR3 sequence reads: CASSLGAPYNEQFF. CDR3 bases: TGCGCCAGCAGCTTGGGGGCCCCCTACAATGAGCAGTTCTTC.